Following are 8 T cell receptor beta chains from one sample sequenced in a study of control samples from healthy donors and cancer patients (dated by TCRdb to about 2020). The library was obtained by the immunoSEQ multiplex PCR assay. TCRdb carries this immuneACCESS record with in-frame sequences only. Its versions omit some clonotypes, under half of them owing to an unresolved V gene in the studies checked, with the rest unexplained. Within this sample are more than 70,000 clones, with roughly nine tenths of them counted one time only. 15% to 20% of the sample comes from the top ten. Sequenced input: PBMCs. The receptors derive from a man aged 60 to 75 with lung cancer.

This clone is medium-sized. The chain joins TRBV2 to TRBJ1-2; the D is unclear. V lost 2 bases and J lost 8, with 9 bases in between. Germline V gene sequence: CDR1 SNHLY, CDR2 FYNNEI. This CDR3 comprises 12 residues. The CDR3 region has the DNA TGTGCCAGCAGTGAATGGGTCGCAGGCTACACCTTC. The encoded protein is CASSEWVAGYTF.

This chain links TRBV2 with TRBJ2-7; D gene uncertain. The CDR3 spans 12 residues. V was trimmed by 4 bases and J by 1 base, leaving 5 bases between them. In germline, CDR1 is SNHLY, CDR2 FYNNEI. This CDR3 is CASSGGSYEQYV. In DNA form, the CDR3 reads TGTGCCAGCAGTGGAGGTTCCTACGAGCAGTACGTC.

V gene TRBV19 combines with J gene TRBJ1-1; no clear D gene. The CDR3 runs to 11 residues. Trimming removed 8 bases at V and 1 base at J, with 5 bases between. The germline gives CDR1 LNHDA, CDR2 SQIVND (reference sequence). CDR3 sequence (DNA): TGTGCCAGTGTAGGGAACACTGAAGCTTTCTTT. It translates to CASVGNTEAFF.

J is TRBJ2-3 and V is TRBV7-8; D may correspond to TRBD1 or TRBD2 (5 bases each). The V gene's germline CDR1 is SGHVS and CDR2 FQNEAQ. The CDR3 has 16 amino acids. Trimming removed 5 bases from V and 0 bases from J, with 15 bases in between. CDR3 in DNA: TGTGCCAGCAGCCTTGCTTTCGGGGCGAGCACAGATACGCAGTATTTT. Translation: CASSLAFGASTDTQYF.

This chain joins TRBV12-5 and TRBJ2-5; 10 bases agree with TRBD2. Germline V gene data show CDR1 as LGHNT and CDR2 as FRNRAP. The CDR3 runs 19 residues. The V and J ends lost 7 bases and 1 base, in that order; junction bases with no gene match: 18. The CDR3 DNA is TGTGCTAGTGTTACTATCTTGGATGGTAGCGGGGGGTTCCAAGAGACCCAGTACTTC. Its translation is CASVTILDGSGGFQETQYF.

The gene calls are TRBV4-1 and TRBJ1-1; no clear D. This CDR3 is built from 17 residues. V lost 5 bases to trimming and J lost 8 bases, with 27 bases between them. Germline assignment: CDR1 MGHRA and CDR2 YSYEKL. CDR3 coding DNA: TGCGCCAGCAGCTCACGTTCCCTGGGCCCCCTTAGCGGGGAAGCTTTCTTT. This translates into CASSSRSLGPLSGEAFF.

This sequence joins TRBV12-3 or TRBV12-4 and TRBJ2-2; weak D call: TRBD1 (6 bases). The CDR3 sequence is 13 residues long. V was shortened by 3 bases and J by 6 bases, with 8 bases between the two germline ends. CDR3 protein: CASSFYRAGELFF. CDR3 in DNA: TGTGCCAGCAGTTTTTACAGGGCCGGGGAGCTGTTTTTT.

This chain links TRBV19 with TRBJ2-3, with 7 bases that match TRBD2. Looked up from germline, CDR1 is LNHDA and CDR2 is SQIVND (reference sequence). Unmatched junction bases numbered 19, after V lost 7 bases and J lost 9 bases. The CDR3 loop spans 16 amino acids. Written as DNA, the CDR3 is TGTGCCAGTACCGAGACCCGACTAGCACCGGCAGGCACGCAGTATTTT. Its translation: CASTETRLAPAGTQYF. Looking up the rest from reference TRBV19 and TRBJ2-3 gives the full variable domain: DGGITQSPKYLFRKEGQNVTLSCEQNLNHDAMYWYRQDPGQGLRLIYYSQIVNDFQKGDIAEGYSVSREKKESFPLTVTSAQKNPTAFYLCASTETRLAPAGTQYFGPGTRLTVL.